This T cell receptor (beta chain) was sequenced during a study of shared clonotypes between healthy human individuals. Germline V CDR1 and CDR2: LNHDA, SQIVND (reference sequence). This CDR3 region has 14 residues. The V gene lost 7 bases and the J gene lost 2 bases, with 14 bases spanning the gap. The method was immunoSEQ multiplex PCR; TCRdb's version includes in-frame clones alone and lacks a portion of them. The sample records over a million clones, 78% being singletons. Comment on this clone: Antigen specificity is unknown.

Regarding the study as a whole: The study found about 5% of naive CD4 clonotypes shared across a handful of donors. It was the non-shared clonotypes that had lower generation probabilities than clonotypes shared by all four donors.

This TCR was sampled from a man younger than 35 in good health. Some clones in this sample may be carry-over from other donors' samples. The sample consisted of memory CD4+ T cells from PBMCs. Subset given: CD45RA-negative fraction. The gene calls are TRBV19 and TRBJ2-5; D uncertain. The chain's CDR3 is CASKVGNGQETQYF. The CDR3 nucleotides are TGTGCCAGTAAAGTGGGGAATGGGCAAGAGACCCAGTACTTC.